The following is a T cell receptor beta chain sequence with its context. Its specificity is not known. Each cDNA molecule carried a unique molecular identifier. TCRdb independently ran MiXCR on the 5' RACE reads; one entry per CDR3 protein. The repertoire has around 40,000 distinct CDR3 sequences, 6.3% of them found once; the top ten carry under 7.5%. The data derive from a study of early T cells in non-severe SARS-CoV-2 infection. On the study more broadly: Chains were unpaired, as sequencing was done on bulk RNA from unsorted whole blood.

V was cut by 5 bases and J by 6 bases, with 8 bases left in between. This CDR3 spans 12 amino acids. Study-wide results and limits: Comparison of clonotypes with VDJdb favored anti-spike CD8 responses while missing private and CD4 specificities.

This TCR was recovered from an adult who was a healthcare worker with PCR-confirmed SARS-CoV-2 infection or an uninfected control (not recorded which). What was sequenced was whole blood. The rearrangement joins TRBV12-3 or TRBV12-4 to TRBJ2-4; possibly TRBD2 for D (6 bases). The CDR3 DNA follows: TGTGCCAGCAGTCGGGGGACAAACATTCAGTACTTC. Encoded protein: CASSRGTNIQYF.